Below, 6 T cell receptor beta chains from the same sample are listed, as sequenced in a study of cytomegalovirus exposure and HLA in healthy donors. Vbeta (60) and Jbeta (13) primers were used in the PCR. Assay used: immunoSEQ multiplex PCR; TCRdb lists only in-frame clones, some missing. Of approximately 99,000 clones listed, approximately 81% are singletons. Sequences were obtained from PBMCs. The receptors shown here come from a male donor in good health and CMV-seropositive.

The V and J genes are TRBV21-1 and TRBJ1-6. TRBV21-1 corresponds to a pseudogene. The CDR3 is made up of 15 amino acids. Here the CDR3 DNA reads TGTGCCAGCAGCAAAGAGGGCGGACTAAGCTCACCCCTCCACTTT. Amino acids: CASSKEGGLSSPLHF.

The rearrangement joins TRBV6-4 to TRBJ1-1, with 11 nucleotides matching TRBD1. The CDR3 runs 14 residues. Germline CDR1 reads MRHNA; CDR2 reads SNTAGT. V lost 9 bases, J lost 0 bases, and 3 bases stayed unmatched. CDR3 in DNA: TGTGCCAGTAGGACAGGGGGCCTGAACACTGAAGCTTTCTTT. Encoded protein: CASRTGGLNTEAFF.

Here the CDR3 DNA reads TGTGCCTGGAGCGACAGTTCGGGCACTGAAGCTTTCTTT. Encoded protein: CAWSDSSGTEAFF. This chain joins TRBV30 and TRBJ1-1; tentative D call: TRBD1 (5 bases). In germline, CDR1 is GTSNPN, CDR2 SVGIG (reference sequence). Trimming cost V 3 bases and J 4 bases, with 12 bases left between them. This CDR3 is built from 13 residues.

The chain recombines TRBV30 with TRBJ2-7; 8 bases agree with TRBD2. Trimming cost V 2 bases and J 5 bases; bases outside gene matches: 2. From germline, CDR1 is GTSNPN and CDR2 SVGIG (reference sequence). The CDR3 covers 12 residues. CDR3 in DNA: TGTGCCTGGAGTCGGGGGGGGGACGAGCAGTACTTC. Protein: CAWSRGGDEQYF.

The chain couples TRBV6-5 to TRBJ1-5; 8 bases align to TRBD1. The CDR3 sequence is 13 residues long. The V gene end was trimmed by 6 bases and the J gene end by 5 bases; junction bases not matched to a gene: 3. Germline V gives CDR1 MNHEY, CDR2 SVGAGI. The CDR3 sequence: CASRVTGDQPQHF. The DNA of the CDR3 is TGTGCCAGCAGAGTGACAGGGGATCAGCCCCAGCATTTT.

The count of this clone is one. The rearrangement joins TRBV5-1 to TRBJ2-3, with TRBD2 identical over 8 bases. The CDR3 length is 15 residues. J was trimmed by 1 base and V by 2 bases; bases with no gene match: 3. Germline CDR1 reads SGHRS; CDR2 reads YFSETQ. CDR3 amino acids: CASSLLAAGTDTQYF. The CDR3 nucleotides read TGCGCCAGCAGCTTACTAGCGGCGGGCACAGATACGCAGTATTTT.